This passage covers 27 T cell receptor beta chains from one sample sequenced in a study of identical twins listed by TCRdb under 2016. Library creation used 5' RACE. Sequencing was performed on an Illumina HiSeq 2000. In TCRdb, the public reads were trimmed at Q25 with fastp and aligned with MiXCR, with productive beta chains retained. CDR3 protein duplicates are merged, each entry listing the most common genes and DNA. The sample yields 650,000 to 800,000 distinct CDR3 sequences; 8.5% to 9.5% were counted once. The top ten clonotypes cover more than 0.75% of the sample. The data were also submitted as part of a second study, on yellow fever vaccine responses in identical twins.

The sequencing sample was made of PBMCs. These receptors were obtained from a woman aged 18-30 years in good health.

This clonotype was observed many times. The V gene is TRBV29-1, the J gene TRBJ2-1, with D maybe TRBD1 (6 bases). V dropped 6 bases and J dropped 4 bases, with 16 bases sitting between them. CDR3 length equals 14 residues. In germline, CDR1 is SQVTM, CDR2 ANQGSEA. Here the CDR3 reads CSVCPGHLYNEQFF. CDR3 nucleotide sequence: TGCAGCGTGTGCCCGGGACACCTGTACAATGAGCAGTTCTTC.

The chain recombines TRBV6-5 with TRBJ2-7; the D gene is possibly TRBD1 (5 bases). The CDR3 has 18 amino acids. Germline loops: CDR1 MNHEY, CDR2 SVGAGI. Between the trimmed V and J ends, which lost 0 bases and 0 bases, there was a span of 18 bases. In DNA, the CDR3 is TGTGCCAGCAGTTACTCGAAGGGGTCAGGACCCAGCTCCTACGAGCAGTACTTC. Protein product: CASSYSKGSGPSSYEQYF.

This clonotype was picked up a small number of times. The J gene is TRBJ2-1, the V gene TRBV15; 9 bases are shared with TRBD2. Germline V CDR1 and CDR2: LNHNV, YYDKDF (reference sequence). The junction had 15 bases not matched to a gene; V was cut back by 1 base and J by 8 bases. CDR3 length equals 18 residues. The CDR3 nucleotides are TGTGCCACCAGCAGAGCCCGGGGCGGGGGGGCAGCTTTAGATGAGCAGTTCTTC. Protein product: CATSRARGGGAALDEQFF.

The chain links TRBV28 to TRBJ2-7; D may match TRBD1 or TRBD2 (5 bases each). V was shortened by 7 bases and J by 0 bases, with 16 bases between the two germline ends. The CDR3 extends over 15 amino acids. Looked up from germline, CDR1 is MDHEN and CDR2 is SYDVKM. CDR3 coding DNA: TGTGCCAGCAACAAACCGGGGCCCAGCTCCTACGAGCAGTACTTC. This sequence encodes CASNKPGPSSYEQYF.

This clonotype was counted many times. The chain links TRBV29-1 to TRBJ2-1; 13 nucleotides align to TRBD2. CDR1 and CDR2 from the germline V gene are SQVTM and ANQGSEA. V was pared by 4 bases and J by 3 bases, with 9 bases of the junction left unmatched. The CDR3 sequence is 17 residues long. CDR3 region: CSVVRGGLAGDYNEQFF. The CDR3 DNA follows: TGCAGCGTTGTGCGGGGAGGACTAGCGGGGGACTACAATGAGCAGTTCTTC.

The chain recombines TRBV11-2 with TRBJ1-1; 7 nucleotides line up with TRBD1. Losses at the gene ends were 5 bases for V and 4 bases for J; bases not matched to a gene: 7. Per germline, CDR1 SGHAT and CDR2 FQNNGV. This CDR3 region has 14 residues. For the CDR3, the DNA is TGTGCCAGCAGCGTGACAGGGTTGAGCACTGAAGCTTTCTTT. Protein: CASSVTGLSTEAFF.

This clonotype appeared many times. This chain uses TRBV5-1 with TRBJ2-7; no clear D gene. The V gene's germline CDR1 is SGHRS and CDR2 YFSETQ. The CDR3 spans 13 residues. Trimming took 2 bases from V and 6 from J, leaving 12 bases between them. The CDR3 DNA reads TGCGCCAGCAGCTTTGCGGCAGTTGGCGAGCAGTACTTC. Protein: CASSFAAVGEQYF.

This clonotype was counted only a few times. This chain joins TRBV20-1 and TRBJ2-7, with 8 bases that match TRBD2. Germline V gene sequence: CDR1 DFQATT, CDR2 SNEGSKA (reference sequence). The junction had 10 bases not matched to a gene; V was cut back by 0 bases and J by 3 bases. The CDR3 contains 16 residues. The CDR3 region has the DNA TGCAGTGCTAGAGATCTCGGGAGCGGGAGTGTCTACGAGCAGTACTTC. This translates into CSARDLGSGSVYEQYF.

This clonotype was observed a few times. CDR3 region: CASSPRGGSEQYF. The CDR3 DNA reads TGTGCCAGCAGCCCCAGAGGGGGCAGCGAGCAGTACTTC. The rearrangement links TRBV6-6 to TRBJ2-7, with 7 bases fitting TRBD1. The V and J ends lost 6 bases and 6 bases, in that order; junction bases with no gene match: 8. This CDR3 is built from 13 residues. Germline V lookup: CDR1 MNHNY, CDR2 SVGAGI (reference sequence).

The rearrangement links TRBV7-3 to TRBJ2-2, with D possibly TRBD2 on 6 matching bases. The V gene lost 3 bases and the J gene lost 3 bases, with 11 bases spanning the gap. Germline loops: CDR1 SGHTA, CDR2 FQGTGA. The CDR3 has 15 residues. In DNA, the CDR3 is TGTGCCAGCAGCTTGCCCGGGGGTGACACCGGGGAGCTGTTTTTT. Translation gives CASSLPGGDTGELFF.

In its sample, this clonotype was seen a few times. The chain carries TRBV15 and TRBJ2-3; no definite D call. The CDR3 sequence is 12 residues long. V lost 3 bases to trimming and J lost 6 bases, with 7 bases between them. The germline gives CDR1 LNHNV, CDR2 YYDKDF (reference sequence). Written as DNA, the CDR3 is TGTGCCACCAGCAGCCTGGTTGATACGCAGTATTTT. This gives the protein CATSSLVDTQYF.

This clonotype was picked up a small number of times. The rearrangement joins TRBV5-1 to TRBJ1-2; TRBD1 aligns across 8 bases. With 3 bases clipped from V and 2 bases from J, the junction kept 0 bases outside the gene matches. Germline V gene sequence: CDR1 SGHRS, CDR2 YFSETQ. CDR3 size: 13 residues. The CDR3 bases are TGCGCCAGCAGCTGGACAGGGAACTATGGCTACACCTTC. Its translation is CASSWTGNYGYTF.

The CDR3 sequence is CASSLGAATYEQYF. DNA of the CDR3: TGTGCCAGCAGCTTAGGGGCAGCGACCTACGAGCAGTACTTC. The J gene is TRBJ2-7, the V gene TRBV7-2, with D unclear. Germline CDR1 and CDR2: SGHTA and FQGNSA. V lost 1 base to trimming and J lost 2 bases, with 9 bases between them. This CDR3 contains 14 residues.

V is TRBV29-1 and J is TRBJ1-2; 9 nucleotides line up with TRBD1. Germline loops: CDR1 SQVTM, CDR2 ANQGSEA. Losses at the gene ends were 8 bases for V and 6 bases for J; bases not matched to a gene: 4. There are 11 residues in the CDR3. The DNA of the CDR3 is TGCAGCCTGAGGACAGGGGATGGCTACACCTTC. Protein: CSLRTGDGYTF.

V is TRBV7-6 and J is TRBJ2-7; D is perhaps TRBD2 (5 bases). This CDR3 is 12 amino acids long. Germline CDR1 and CDR2: SGHVS and FNYEAQ. V was pared by 11 bases and J by 0 bases, with 11 bases between. The DNA of the CDR3 is TGTGCCTCTTCGGGGTACTCCTACGAGCAGTACTTC. It specifies CASSGYSYEQYF.

The V call is TRBV20-1, the J call TRBJ2-3, with TRBD2 matching 8 bases. J lost 7 bases, V lost 6 bases, and 12 bases had no gene match. The CDR3 is 14 residues long. Per germline, CDR1 DFQATT and CDR2 SNEGSKA (reference sequence). As DNA, the CDR3 is TGCAGTGCGAGTCTTCGGGGGGGCACGCATACGCAGTATTTT. The encoded protein is CSASLRGGTHTQYF.

This chain links TRBV19 with TRBJ2-3; 7 bases map to TRBD1. The germline CDR1 and CDR2 sequences are LNHDA and SQIVND (reference sequence). The CDR3 is made up of 15 amino acids. Trimming at V came to 3 bases and at J to 1 base, leaving 4 bases not matched to a gene. CDR3 loop: CASSIWGTGTDTQYF. In DNA, the CDR3 is TGTGCCAGTAGTATTTGGGGGACAGGCACAGATACGCAGTATTTT.

This clonotype was picked up many times. V is TRBV7-9 and J is TRBJ2-1; TRBD2 is a possible D gene (6 bases). The V gene lost 5 bases and the J gene lost 2 bases, with 16 bases spanning the gap. The CDR3 contains 16 residues. Per the germline V gene, CDR1 is SEHNR and CDR2 is FQNEAQ (reference sequence). The CDR3 is CASSRTGTGAYNEQFF. Written as DNA, the CDR3 is TGTGCCAGCAGCCGAACCGGGACGGGAGCCTACAATGAGCAGTTCTTC. The full variable domain, rest sourced from reference TRBV7-9 and TRBJ2-1, is DTGVSQNPRHKITKRGQNVTFRCDPISEHNRLYWYRQTLGQGPEFLTYFQNEAQLEKSRLLSDRFSAERPKGSFSTLEIQRTEQGDSAMYLCASSRTGTGAYNEQFFGPGTRLTVL.

This clonotype was counted ten times or more. The gene calls are TRBV25-1 and TRBJ1-3; D gene unclear. The CDR3 totals 13 residues. V was trimmed by 0 bases and J by 0 bases, leaving 0 bases between them. From germline, CDR1 is MGHDK and CDR2 SYGVNS. CDR3 in amino acids: CASSEYSGNTIYF. CDR3 nucleotide sequence: TGTGCCAGCAGTGAATACTCTGGAAACACCATATATTTT.

This clonotype was seen only a few times. The J gene is TRBJ2-2, the V gene TRBV24-1; possibly TRBD1 for D (5 bases). V lost 1 base, J lost 7 bases, and 9 bases lay in between. The CDR3 has 14 amino acids. Germline V gene lookup returns CDR1 KGHDR and CDR2 SFDVKD. The CDR3 is CATSDLTGVGELFF. The CDR3, as DNA: TGTGCCACCAGTGATTTAACAGGAGTCGGGGAGCTGTTTTTT.

Comment on this clonotype: Sequence at one end of the junction differs from germline and may be a read error. V is TRBV7-8 and J is TRBJ2-1; 7 nucleotides align to TRBD2. Germline CDR1 is SGHVS and CDR2 is FQNEAQ. The CDR3 length is 16 residues. The CDR3 nucleotides read TGTGCCAGCAACTTAGAGGGCGGGAGAGACTACAATGAGCAGTTCTTC. Translating gives CASNLEGGRDYNEQFF.

The sample holds a few counts of this clonotype. This chain links TRBV11-2 with TRBJ2-1; 9 bases are shared with TRBD2. CDR1 is SGHAT and CDR2 is FQNNGV in the germline V gene. This CDR3 region has 16 residues. V shed 4 bases and J 2 bases; nucleotides not matched to a gene: 6. The CDR3 coding sequence is TGTGCCAGCAGCTCAGCGGGAGGTAACCCCTACAATGAGCAGTTCTTC. Protein sequence: CASSSAGGNPYNEQFF.

This clonotype has at least ten counts. J is TRBJ2-5 and V is TRBV6-2 or TRBV6-3; tentatively, D is TRBD2 (5 bases). The CDR3 covers 17 residues. The V end lost 2 bases, the J end lost 4 bases, and 20 bases lay between the germline ends. Germline V gene sequence: CDR1 MNHEY, CDR2 SVGEGT. The CDR3 region is CASSYEDFQEIRETQYF. The CDR3 coding sequence is TGTGCCAGCAGTTACGAGGACTTCCAAGAGATTCGAGAGACCCAGTACTTC.

The V gene is TRBV5-6, the J gene TRBJ1-1; 7 bases are shared with TRBD1. V shed 4 bases and J 5 bases; nucleotides not matched to a gene: 5. Germline CDR1 SGHDT, CDR2 YYEEEE. This CDR3 has 13 residues. The CDR3 spells CASSKTGMTEAFF. The CDR3 region has the DNA TGTGCCAGCAGCAAGACAGGGATGACTGAAGCTTTCTTT.

There are many counts of this clonotype. V is TRBV3-1 and J is TRBJ2-1; 7 bases line up with TRBD1. Germline CDR1 and CDR2: LGHDT and YNNKEL (reference sequence). Germline trimming cut 0 bases from V and 2 bases from J; bases unmatched to any gene: 10. The CDR3 runs 18 residues. CDR3 in DNA: TGTGCCAGCAGCCAAGAGAGGGGGCCCCAAGACCCCTACAATGAGCAGTTCTTC. Its translation is CASSQERGPQDPYNEQFF.

The V gene is TRBV4-2, the J gene TRBJ2-3; TRBD2 matches 9 bases. This CDR3 spans 15 amino acids. Losses at the gene ends were 4 bases for V and 2 bases for J; bases not matched to a gene: 4. The germline V gene encodes CDR1 LGHNA and CDR2 YNFKEQ. The CDR3 DNA follows: TGTGCCAGCAGCCGGGGGACTAGCCTCACAGATACGCAGTATTTT. Translation: CASSRGTSLTDTQYF.

This clonotype was observed a few times. Germline and junction disagree at one end, which may indicate a read error. The chain is built from TRBV6-2 or TRBV6-3 and TRBJ2-3, with 10 bases lining up with TRBD2. This CDR3 comprises 15 residues. In germline, CDR1 is MNHEY, CDR2 SVGEGT. CDR3 region: CASSHSLAGDRTQYF. CDR3 sequence (DNA): TGTGCCAGCAGTCACTCCCTAGCGGGAGATAGGACGCAGTATTTT.